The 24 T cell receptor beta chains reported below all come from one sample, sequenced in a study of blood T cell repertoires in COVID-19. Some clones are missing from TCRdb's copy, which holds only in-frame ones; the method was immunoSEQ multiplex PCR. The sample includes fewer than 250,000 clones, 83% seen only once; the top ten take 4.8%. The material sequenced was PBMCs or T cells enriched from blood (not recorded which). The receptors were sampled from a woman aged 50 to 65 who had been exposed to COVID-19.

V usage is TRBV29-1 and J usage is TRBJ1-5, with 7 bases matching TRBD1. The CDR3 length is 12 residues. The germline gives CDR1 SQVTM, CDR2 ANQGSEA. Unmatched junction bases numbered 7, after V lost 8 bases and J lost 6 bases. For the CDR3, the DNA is TGCAGCACAGGGGTAGAGGGTCAGCCCCAGCATTTT. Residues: CSTGVEGQPQHF.

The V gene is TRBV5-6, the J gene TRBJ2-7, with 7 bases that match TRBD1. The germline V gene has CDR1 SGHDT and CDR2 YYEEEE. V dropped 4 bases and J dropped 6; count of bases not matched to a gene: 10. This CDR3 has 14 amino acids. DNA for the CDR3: TGTGCCAGCAGCAACCCGGGACAGCGGACCGAGCAGTACTTC. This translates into CASSNPGQRTEQYF.

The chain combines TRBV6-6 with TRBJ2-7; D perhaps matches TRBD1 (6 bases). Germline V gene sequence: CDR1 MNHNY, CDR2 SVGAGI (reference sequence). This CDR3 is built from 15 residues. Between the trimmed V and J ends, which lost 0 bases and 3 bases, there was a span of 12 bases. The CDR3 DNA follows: TGTGCCAGCAGTTACTCGGGGACACTTGACTACGAGCAGTACTTC. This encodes CASSYSGTLDYEQYF.

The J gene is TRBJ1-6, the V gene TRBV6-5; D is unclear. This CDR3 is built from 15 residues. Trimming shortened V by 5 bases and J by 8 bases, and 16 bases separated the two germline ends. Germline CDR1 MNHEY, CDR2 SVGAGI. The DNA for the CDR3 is TGTGCCAGCAGTAAACGGGTGAGGTCCGATTCACCCCTCCACTTT. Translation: CASSKRVRSDSPLHF.

The DNA of the CDR3 is TGTGCAAGTCGCGCCTCTAGCGAGGTATACAATGAGCAGTTCTTC. Protein sequence: CASRASSEVYNEQFF. The V call is TRBV12-2, the J call TRBJ2-1; the table names TRBD2, a call not compared with the DNA. TRBV12-2 is given as a pseudogene. This CDR3 comprises 15 residues.

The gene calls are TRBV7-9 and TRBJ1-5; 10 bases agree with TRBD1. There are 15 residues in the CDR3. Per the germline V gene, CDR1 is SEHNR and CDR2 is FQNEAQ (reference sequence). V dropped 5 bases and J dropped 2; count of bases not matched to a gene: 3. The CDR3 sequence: CASSRTGGGNQPQHF. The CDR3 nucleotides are TGTGCCAGCAGCCGGACAGGGGGTGGCAATCAGCCCCAGCATTTT.

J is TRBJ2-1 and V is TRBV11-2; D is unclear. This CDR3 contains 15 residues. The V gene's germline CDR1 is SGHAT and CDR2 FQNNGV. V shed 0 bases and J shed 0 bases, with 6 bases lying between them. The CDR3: CASSLDYSSYNEQFF. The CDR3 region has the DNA TGTGCCAGCAGCTTAGATTACAGCTCCTACAATGAGCAGTTCTTC.

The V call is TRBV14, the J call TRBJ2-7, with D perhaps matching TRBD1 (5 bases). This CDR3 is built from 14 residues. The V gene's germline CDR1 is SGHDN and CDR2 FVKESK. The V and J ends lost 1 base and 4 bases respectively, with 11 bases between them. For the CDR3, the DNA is TGTGCCAGCAGCCAAGGCAGGGCTCGTTACGAGCAGTACTTC. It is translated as CASSQGRARYEQYF.

The CDR3 DNA reads as TGCAGCGCCGGGACAGCCAACACCGGGGAGCTGTTTTTT. Translation: CSAGTANTGELFF. The rearrangement uses TRBV29-1 and TRBJ2-2; 7 positions agree with TRBD1. Germline CDR1 reads SQVTM; CDR2 reads ANQGSEA. The ends lost 7 bases at V and 2 bases at J; junction bases unmatched: 4. The CDR3 totals 13 residues.

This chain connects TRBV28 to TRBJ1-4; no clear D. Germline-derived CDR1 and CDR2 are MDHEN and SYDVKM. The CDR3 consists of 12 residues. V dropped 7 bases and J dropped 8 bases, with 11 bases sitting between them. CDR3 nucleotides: TGTGCCAGCAATCGAGGGCGGGAAAAACTGTTTTTT. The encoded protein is CASNRGREKLFF. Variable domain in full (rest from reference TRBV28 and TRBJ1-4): DVKVTQSSRYLVKRTGEKVFLECVQDMDHENMFWYRQDPGLGLRLIYFSYDVKMKEKGDIPEGYSVSREKKERFSLILESASTNQTSMYLCASNRGREKLFFGSGTQLSVL.

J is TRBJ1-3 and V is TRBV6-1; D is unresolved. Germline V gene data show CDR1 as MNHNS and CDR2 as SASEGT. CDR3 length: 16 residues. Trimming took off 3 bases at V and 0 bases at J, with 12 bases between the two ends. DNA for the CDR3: TGTGCCAGCAGTGACCTCGGCCGGAGCTCTGGAAACACCATATATTTT. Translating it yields CASSDLGRSSGNTIYF.

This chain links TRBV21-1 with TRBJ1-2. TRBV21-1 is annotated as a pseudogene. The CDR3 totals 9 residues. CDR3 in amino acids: CANLYGYTF. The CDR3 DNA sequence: TGTGCCAATCTCTATGGCTACACCTTC.

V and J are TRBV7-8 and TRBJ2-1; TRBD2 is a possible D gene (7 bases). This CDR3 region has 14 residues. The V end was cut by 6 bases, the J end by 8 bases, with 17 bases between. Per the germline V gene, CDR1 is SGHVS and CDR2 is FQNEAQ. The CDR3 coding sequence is TGTGCCAGCAGTGTAGGGGGGGGTTCCCATGAGCAGTTCTTC. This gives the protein CASSVGGGSHEQFF.

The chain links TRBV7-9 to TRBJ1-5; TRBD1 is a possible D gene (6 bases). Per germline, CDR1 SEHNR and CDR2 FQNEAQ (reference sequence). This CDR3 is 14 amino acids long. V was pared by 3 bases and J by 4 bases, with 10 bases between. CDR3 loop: CASSFGTPNQPQHF. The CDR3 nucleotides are TGTGCCAGCAGCTTCGGGACACCTAATCAGCCCCAGCATTTT. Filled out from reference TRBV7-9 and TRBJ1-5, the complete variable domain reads DTGVSQNPRHKITKRGQNVTFRCDPISEHNRLYWYRQTLGQGPEFLTYFQNEAQLEKSRLLSDRFSAERPKGSFSTLEIQRTEQGDSAMYLCASSFGTPNQPQHFGDGTRLSIL.

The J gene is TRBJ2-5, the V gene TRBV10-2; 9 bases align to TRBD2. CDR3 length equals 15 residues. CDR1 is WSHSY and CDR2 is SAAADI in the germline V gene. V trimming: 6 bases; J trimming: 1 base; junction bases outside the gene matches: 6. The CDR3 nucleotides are TGCGCCAGCAGGGGGACTAGCCTTTTCCAAGAGACCCAGTACTTC. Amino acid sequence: CASRGTSLFQETQYF.

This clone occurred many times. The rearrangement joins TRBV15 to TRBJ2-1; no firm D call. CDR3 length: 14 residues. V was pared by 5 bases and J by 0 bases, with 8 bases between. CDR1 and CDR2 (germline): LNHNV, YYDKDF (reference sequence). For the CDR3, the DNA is TGTGCCACCAGCGGCTTTACCTCCTACAATGAGCAGTTCTTC. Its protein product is CATSGFTSYNEQFF.

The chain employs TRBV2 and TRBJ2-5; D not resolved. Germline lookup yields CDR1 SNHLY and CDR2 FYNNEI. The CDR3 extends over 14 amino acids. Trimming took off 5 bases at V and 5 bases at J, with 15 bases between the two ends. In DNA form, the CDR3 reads TGTGCCAGCAGTCCTTCTCCGCGTCGTGAGACCCAGTACTTC. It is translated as CASSPSPRRETQYF.

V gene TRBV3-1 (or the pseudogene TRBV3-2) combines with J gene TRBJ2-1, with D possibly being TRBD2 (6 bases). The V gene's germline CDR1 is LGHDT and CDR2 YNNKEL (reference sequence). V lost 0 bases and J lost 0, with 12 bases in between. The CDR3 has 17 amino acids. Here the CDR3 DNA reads TGTGCCAGCAGCCAAGATAGGAGGGGTAGCTCCTACAATGAGCAGTTCTTC. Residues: CASSQDRRGSSYNEQFF.

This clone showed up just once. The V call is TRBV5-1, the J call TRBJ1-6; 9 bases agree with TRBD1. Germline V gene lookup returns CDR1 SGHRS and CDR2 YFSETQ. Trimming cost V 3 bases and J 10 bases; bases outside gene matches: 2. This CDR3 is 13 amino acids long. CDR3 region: CASSWDRDSPLHF. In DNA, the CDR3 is TGCGCCAGCAGCTGGGACAGGGACTCACCCCTCCACTTT.

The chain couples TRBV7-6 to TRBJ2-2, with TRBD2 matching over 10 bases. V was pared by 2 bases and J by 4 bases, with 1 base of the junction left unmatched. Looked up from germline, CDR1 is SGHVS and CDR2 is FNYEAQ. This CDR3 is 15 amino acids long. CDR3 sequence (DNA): TGTGCCAGCAGCTTACAGCGGGGGGGCACCGGGGAGCTGTTTTTT. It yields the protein CASSLQRGGTGELFF. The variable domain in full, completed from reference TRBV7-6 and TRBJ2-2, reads GAGVSQSPRYKVTKRGQDVALRCDPISGHVSLYWYRQALGQGPEFLTYFNYEAQQDKSGLPNDRFSAERPEGSISTLTIQRTEQRDSAMYRCASSLQRGGTGELFFGEGSRLTVL.

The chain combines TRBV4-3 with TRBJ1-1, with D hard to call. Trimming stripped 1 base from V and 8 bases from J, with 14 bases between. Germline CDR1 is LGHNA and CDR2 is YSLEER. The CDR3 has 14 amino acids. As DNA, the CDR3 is TGCGCCAGCAGCCAAGGACGGAGCAGCGGCGAAGCTTTCTTT. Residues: CASSQGRSSGEAFF.

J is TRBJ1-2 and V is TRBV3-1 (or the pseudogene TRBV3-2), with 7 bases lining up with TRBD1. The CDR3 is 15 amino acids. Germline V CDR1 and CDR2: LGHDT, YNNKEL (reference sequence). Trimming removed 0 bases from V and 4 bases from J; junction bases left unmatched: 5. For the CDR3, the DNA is TGTGCCAGCAGCCAAGATCTCAACAGGGGCTATGGCTACACCTTC. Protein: CASSQDLNRGYGYTF.

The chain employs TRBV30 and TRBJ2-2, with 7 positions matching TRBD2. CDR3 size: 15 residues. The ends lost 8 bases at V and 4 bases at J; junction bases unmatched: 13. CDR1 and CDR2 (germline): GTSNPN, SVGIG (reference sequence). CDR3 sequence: CALINGGGVTGELFF. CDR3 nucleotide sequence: TGTGCCCTTATTAACGGCGGGGGTGTCACCGGGGAGCTGTTTTTT.

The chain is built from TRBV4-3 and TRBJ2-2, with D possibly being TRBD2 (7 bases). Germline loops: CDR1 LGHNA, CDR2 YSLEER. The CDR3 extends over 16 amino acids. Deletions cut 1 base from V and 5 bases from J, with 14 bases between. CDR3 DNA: TGCGCCAGCAGCCAAGGGGAGGGAAGGGGGACCGGGGAGCTGTTTTTT. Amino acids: CASSQGEGRGTGELFF.